The T cell receptor beta chain described here comes from a study of blood T cell repertoires in COVID-19. Study overall: Some COVID-19 samples were acute and others convalescent; all came from the United States, Italy and Spain.

The V gene's germline CDR1 is SQVTM and CDR2 ANQGSEA. The ends lost 7 bases at V and 7 bases at J; junction bases unmatched: 3. The CDR3 runs 12 residues. TCRdb keeps only in-frame clones here, not all; method: immunoSEQ multiplex PCR. The sample lists approximately 270,000 clones; about 80% were seen once. This clone appeared a few times. V is TRBV29-1 and J is TRBJ1-5; 11 nucleotides agree with TRBD1. Sequenced material: peripheral blood. The TCR originated in a person between 70 and 80 years old with COVID-19, enrolled during active disease. Here the CDR3 reads CSAGTGGQPQHF. The CDR3 region has the DNA TGCAGCGCCGGGACAGGGGGGCAGCCCCAGCATTTT.